The rows below give T cell receptor beta chains drawn from one sample of a study of regulatory dendritic cells for organ transplantation. Produced via immunoSEQ multiplex PCR; TCRdb's table is partial and in-frame only. The sample shows almost 30,000 clones, over 75% of them seen only once. The specimen was memory CD4+ T cells from blood. These receptor sequences come from a human donor in good health. Both conserved end residues are part of each CDR3. The order of the fields is D gene, clone size, J gene, V gene, CDR3 protein, CDR3 DNA. The D gene is left open where the match is weak. The size field is filled for only some rows; it gives once, few, many or a size class.

>.|.|TRBJ1-3|TRBV5-4
CASSFTGRYLSGNTIYF
TGTGCCAGCAGCTTCACCGGCCGCTACCTCTCTGGAAACACCATATATTTT
>TRBD1|.|TRBJ2-7|TRBV6-7
CASSFQGTAEQYF
TGTGCCAGCAGTTTTCAAGGGACAGCCGAGCAGTACTTC
>.|.|TRBJ2-5|TRBV13
CASSSSRRKGETQYF
TGTGCCAGCAGCTCCTCCAGGAGGAAGGGGGAGACCCAGTACTTC
>.|.|TRBJ1-2|TRBV28
CASSSLSGTLYGYTF
TGTGCCAGCAGCTCACTTTCCGGGACCCTCTATGGCTACACCTTC
>TRBD1|.|TRBJ2-7|TRBV27
CASRPDRASSYEQYF
TGTGCCAGCAGACCGGACAGGGCGAGCTCCTACGAGCAGTACTTC
>.|few|TRBJ1-1|TRBV5-1
CASSSGSSTEAFF
TGCGCCAGCAGCTCGGGATCTTCCACTGAAGCTTTCTTT
>.|.|TRBJ1-2|TRBV10-3
CAISLQVYYGYTF
TGTGCCATCAGTTTACAGGTTTACTATGGCTACACCTTC
>.|few|TRBJ1-2|TRBV19
CATRRDYGYTF
TGTGCCACCAGGAGGGACTATGGCTACACCTTC
>.|.|TRBJ2-2|TRBV19
CASSMSSAMRELFF
TGTGCCAGTAGTATGAGTTCAGCTATGCGGGAGCTGTTTTTT
>.|.|TRBJ2-7|TRBV5-4
CASSADRGVYEQYF
TGTGCCAGCAGCGCGGACAGAGGAGTCTACGAGCAGTACTTC
>TRBD1|.|TRBJ2-6|TRBV6-1
CASKSGGSGANVLTF
TGTGCCAGCAAGTCAGGGGGATCTGGGGCCAACGTCCTGACTTTC
>TRBD2|.|TRBJ2-7|TRBV5-1
CASSFDAAGGPGEQYF
TGCGCCAGCAGCTTTGATGCGGCGGGAGGGCCTGGCGAGCAGTACTTC
>TRBD1|once|TRBJ2-7|TRBV18
CASSPRGGQGVRVSGWEQYF
TGTGCCAGCTCACCACGTGGAGGACAGGGTGTTCGGGTTTCTGGCTGGGAGCAGTACTTC